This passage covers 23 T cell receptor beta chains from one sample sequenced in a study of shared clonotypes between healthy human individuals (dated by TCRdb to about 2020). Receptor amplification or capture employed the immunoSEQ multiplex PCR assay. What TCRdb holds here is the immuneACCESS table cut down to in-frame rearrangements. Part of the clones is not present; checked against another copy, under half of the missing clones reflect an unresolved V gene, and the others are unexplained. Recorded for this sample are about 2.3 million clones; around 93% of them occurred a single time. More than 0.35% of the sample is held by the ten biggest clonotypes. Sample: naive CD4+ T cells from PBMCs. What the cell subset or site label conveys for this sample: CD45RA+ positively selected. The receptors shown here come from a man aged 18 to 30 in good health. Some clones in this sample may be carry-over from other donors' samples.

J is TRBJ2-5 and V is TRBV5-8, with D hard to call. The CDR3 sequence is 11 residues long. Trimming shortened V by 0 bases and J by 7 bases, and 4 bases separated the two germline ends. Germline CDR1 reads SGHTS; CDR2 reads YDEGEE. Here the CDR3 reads CASSLVGTQYF. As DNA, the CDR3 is TGTGCCAGCAGCTTGGTCGGGACCCAGTACTTC.

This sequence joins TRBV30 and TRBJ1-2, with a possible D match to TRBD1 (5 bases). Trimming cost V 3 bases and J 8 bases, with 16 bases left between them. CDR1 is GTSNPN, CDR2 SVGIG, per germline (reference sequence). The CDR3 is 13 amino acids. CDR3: CAWRPSGPGGYTF. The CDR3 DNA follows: TGTGCCTGGAGGCCCTCGGGACCTGGGGGCTACACCTTC.

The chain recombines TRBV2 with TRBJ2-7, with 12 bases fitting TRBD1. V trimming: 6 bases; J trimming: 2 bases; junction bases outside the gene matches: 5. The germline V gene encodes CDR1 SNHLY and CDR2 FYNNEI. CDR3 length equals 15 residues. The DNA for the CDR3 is TGTGCCAGCAGCCTCCGGGACAGGGGGCCCTACGAGCAGTACTTC. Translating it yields CASSLRDRGPYEQYF.

The CDR3: CAIRSVGGRNEQFF. The CDR3 bases are TGTGCCATCAGGAGCGTGGGGGGGAGGAATGAGCAGTTCTTC. J is TRBJ2-1 and V is TRBV10-3, with 7 bases fitting TRBD2. V was pared by 6 bases and J by 7 bases, with 9 bases of the junction left unmatched. The CDR3 extends over 14 amino acids. Germline assignment: CDR1 ENHRY and CDR2 SYGVKD.

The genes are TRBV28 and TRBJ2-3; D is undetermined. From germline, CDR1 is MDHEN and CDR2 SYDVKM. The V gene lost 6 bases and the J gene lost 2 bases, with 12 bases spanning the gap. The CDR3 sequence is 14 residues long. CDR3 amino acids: CASRVRWITDTQYF. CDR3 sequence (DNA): TGTGCCAGCAGAGTTCGGTGGATCACAGATACGCAGTATTTT. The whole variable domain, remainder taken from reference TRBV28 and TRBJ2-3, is DVKVTQSSRYLVKRTGEKVFLECVQDMDHENMFWYRQDPGLGLRLIYFSYDVKMKEKGDIPEGYSVSREKKERFSLILESASTNQTSMYLCASRVRWITDTQYFGPGTRLTVL.

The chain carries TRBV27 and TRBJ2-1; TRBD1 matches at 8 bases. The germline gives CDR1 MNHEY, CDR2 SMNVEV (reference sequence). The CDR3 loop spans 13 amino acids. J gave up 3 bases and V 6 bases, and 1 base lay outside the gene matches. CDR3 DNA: TGTGCCAGCAGACAGGGGGTCTACAATGAGCAGTTCTTC. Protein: CASRQGVYNEQFF.

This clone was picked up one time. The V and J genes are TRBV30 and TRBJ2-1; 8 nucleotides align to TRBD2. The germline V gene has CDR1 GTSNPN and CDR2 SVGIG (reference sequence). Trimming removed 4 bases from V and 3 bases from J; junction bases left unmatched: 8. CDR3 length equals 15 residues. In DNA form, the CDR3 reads TGTGCCTGGACTGCAGCGGGAGCTAGCTACAATGAGCAGTTCTTC. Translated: CAWTAAGASYNEQFF.

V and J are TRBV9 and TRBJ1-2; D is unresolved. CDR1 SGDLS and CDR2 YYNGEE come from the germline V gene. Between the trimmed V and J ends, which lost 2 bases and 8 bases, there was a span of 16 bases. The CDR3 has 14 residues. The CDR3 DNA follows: TGTGCCAGCAGCGTCGGACCCTTCACAAAAGGCTACACCTTC. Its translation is CASSVGPFTKGYTF. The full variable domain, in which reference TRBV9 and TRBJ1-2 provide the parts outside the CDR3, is DSGVTQTPKHLITATGQRVTLRCSPRSGDLSVYWYQQSLDQGLQFLIQYYNGEERAKGNILERFSAQQFPDLHSELNLSSLELGDSALYFCASSVGPFTKGYTFGSGTRLTVV.

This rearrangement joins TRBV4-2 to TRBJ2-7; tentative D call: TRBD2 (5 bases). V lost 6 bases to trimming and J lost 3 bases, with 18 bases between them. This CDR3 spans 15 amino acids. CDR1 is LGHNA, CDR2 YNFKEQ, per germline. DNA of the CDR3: TGTGCCAGCAGGCTGGAGGCCACCGGGTTCTACGAGCAGTACTTC. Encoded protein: CASRLEATGFYEQYF.

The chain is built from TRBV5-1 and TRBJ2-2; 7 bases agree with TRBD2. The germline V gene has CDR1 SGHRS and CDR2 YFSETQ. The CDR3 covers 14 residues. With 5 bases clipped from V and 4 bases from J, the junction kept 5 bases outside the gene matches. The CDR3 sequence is CASRITGGTGELFF. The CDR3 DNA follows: TGCGCCAGCAGGATTACGGGGGGCACCGGGGAGCTGTTTTTT. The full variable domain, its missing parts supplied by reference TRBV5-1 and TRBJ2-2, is KAGVTQTPRYLIKTRGQQVTLSCSPISGHRSVSWYQQTPGQGLQFLFEYFSETQRNKGNFPGRFSGRQFSNSRSEMNVSTLELGDSALYLCASRITGGTGELFFGEGSRLTVL.

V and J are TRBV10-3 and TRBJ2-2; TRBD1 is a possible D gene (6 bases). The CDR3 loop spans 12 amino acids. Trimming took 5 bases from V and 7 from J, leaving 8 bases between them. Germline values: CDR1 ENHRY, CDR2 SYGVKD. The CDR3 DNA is TGTGCCATCAGTCGGGACATCGGGGAGCTGTTTTTT. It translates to CAISRDIGELFF.

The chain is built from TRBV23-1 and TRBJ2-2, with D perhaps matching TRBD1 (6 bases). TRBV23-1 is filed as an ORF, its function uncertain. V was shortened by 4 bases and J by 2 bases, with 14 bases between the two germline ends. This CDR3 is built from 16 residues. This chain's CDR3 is CASSLSRGQNTGELFF. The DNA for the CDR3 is TGCGCCAGCAGTCTCTCGAGGGGACAAAACACCGGGGAGCTGTTTTTT.

CDR3 in amino acids: CASSIPSGIYEQYF. In DNA form, the CDR3 reads TGTGCCAGCAGTATCCCTAGCGGGATTTACGAGCAGTACTTC. The V call is TRBV7-1, the J call TRBJ2-7; 9 positions match TRBD2. TRBV7-1 is labeled an ORF, and its function is uncertain. The CDR3 length is 14 residues. The J segment lost 4 bases and the V segment lost 6 bases, leaving 7 bases of the junction unmatched.

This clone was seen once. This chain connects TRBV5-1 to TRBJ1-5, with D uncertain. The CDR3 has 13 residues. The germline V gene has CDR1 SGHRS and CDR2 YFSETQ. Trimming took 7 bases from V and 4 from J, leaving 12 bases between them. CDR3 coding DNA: TGCGCCAGCGGCCAGTCCCCTAATCAGCCCCAGCATTTT. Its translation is CASGQSPNQPQHF.

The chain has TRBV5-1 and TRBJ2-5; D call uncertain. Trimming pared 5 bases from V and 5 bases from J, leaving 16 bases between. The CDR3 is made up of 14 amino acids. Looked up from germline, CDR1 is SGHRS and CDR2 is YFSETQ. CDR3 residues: CASSTTRLGETQYF. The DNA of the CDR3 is TGCGCCAGCAGTACCACTCGGTTGGGGGAGACCCAGTACTTC.

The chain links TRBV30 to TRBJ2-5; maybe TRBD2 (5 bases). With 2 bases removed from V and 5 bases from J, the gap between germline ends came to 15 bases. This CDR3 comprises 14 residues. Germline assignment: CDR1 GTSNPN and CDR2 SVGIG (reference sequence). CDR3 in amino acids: CAWSRPLTGETQYF. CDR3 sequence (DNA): TGTGCCTGGAGTAGGCCCCTAACGGGGGAGACCCAGTACTTC.

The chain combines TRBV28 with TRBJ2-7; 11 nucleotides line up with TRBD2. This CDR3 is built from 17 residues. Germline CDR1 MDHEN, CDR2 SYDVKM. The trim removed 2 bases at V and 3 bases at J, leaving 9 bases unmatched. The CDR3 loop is CASSLPTSGAARYEQYF. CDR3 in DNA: TGTGCCAGCAGTTTACCGACTAGCGGGGCAGCTCGCTACGAGCAGTACTTC.

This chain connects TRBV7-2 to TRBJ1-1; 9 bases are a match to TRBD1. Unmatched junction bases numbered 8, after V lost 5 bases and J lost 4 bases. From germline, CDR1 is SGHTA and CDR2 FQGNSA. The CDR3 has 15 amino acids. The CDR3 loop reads CASSLTGGAGTEAFF. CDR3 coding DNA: TGTGCCAGCAGCCTCACAGGGGGCGCGGGCACTGAAGCTTTCTTT.

CDR3 sequence (DNA): TGCGCCAGCAGTCTACAGGCCTCCTACAATGAGCAGTTCTTC. It yields the protein CASSLQASYNEQFF. V is TRBV5-1 and J is TRBJ2-1; D perhaps matches TRBD1 (5 bases). Looked up from germline, CDR1 is SGHRS and CDR2 is YFSETQ. The V and J ends lost 5 bases and 0 bases respectively, with 9 bases between them. The CDR3 extends over 14 amino acids.

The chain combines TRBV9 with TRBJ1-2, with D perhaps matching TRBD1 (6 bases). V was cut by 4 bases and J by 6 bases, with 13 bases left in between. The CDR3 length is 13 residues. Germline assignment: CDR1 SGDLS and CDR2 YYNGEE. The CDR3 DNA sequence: TGTGCCAGCAGCAGGGGGTTGGGGAATGGCTACACCTTC. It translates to CASSRGLGNGYTF.

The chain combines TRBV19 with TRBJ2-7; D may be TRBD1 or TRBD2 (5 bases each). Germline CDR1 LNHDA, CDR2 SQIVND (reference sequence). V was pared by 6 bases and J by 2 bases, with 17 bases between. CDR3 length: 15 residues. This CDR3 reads CASRGPPGGTYEQYF. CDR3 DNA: TGTGCCAGTAGGGGACCCCCTGGCGGAACCTACGAGCAGTACTTC.

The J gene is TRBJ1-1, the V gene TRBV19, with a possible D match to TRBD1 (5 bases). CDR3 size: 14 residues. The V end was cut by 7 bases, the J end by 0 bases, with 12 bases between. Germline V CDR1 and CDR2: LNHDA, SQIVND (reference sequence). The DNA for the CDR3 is TGTGCCAGTACCAAAGGGGATATGAACACTGAAGCTTTCTTT. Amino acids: CASTKGDMNTEAFF.

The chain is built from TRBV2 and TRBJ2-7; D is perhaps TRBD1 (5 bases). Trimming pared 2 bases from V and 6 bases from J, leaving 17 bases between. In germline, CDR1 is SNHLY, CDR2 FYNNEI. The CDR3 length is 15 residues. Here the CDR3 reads CASSEQLTRASEQYF. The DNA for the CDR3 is TGTGCCAGCAGTGAACAACTGACCAGGGCGTCCGAGCAGTACTTC.